The present entry profiles one T cell receptor (beta chain) with its context. Its antigen is as yet unknown. The assay ran at deep level. The repertoire was sequenced with immunoSEQ multiplex PCR; TCRdb's copy has only in-frame clones and lacks some. The sample carries over a million clones, about 77% recorded once. These data are taken from a study of shared clonotypes between healthy human individuals. Whole-study results and caveats: Some naive CD4 clonotypes, 5% to 5.5%, turned up in common across several donors. What rarefaction showed was incomplete sorted-subset sequencing despite large depth.

In germline, CDR1 is SEHNR, CDR2 FQNEAQ (reference sequence). V was shortened by 2 bases and J by 5 bases, with 12 bases between the two germline ends. The CDR3 covers 14 residues. The V and J genes are TRBV7-9 and TRBJ2-5, with D unresolved. The clonotype was recovered from a man aged 18 to 30 in good health. Input material: memory CD4+ T cells sorted from blood. Subset of the sample: CD45RA-negative fraction. The CDR3 sequence is CASSLFRDKETQYF. The CDR3 DNA reads as TGTGCCAGCAGCTTATTTCGTGATAAGGAGACCCAGTACTTC.